The 8 T cell receptor beta chains below come from one sample, sequenced in a study of CD8+ T cells in alopecia areata. cDNA prepared by RNA extraction and subsequent reverse transcription served as the template for sequencing. Sequencing was performed with immunoSEQ multiplex PCR; in TCRdb, only in-frame clones are kept and a portion is missing. The sample has about 130,000 clones; 45% to 50% are singletons. Sample: CD8+ T cells sorted from blood, taken at week 0. Receptors originate from a human donor with alopecia areata.

The rearrangement joins TRBV2 to TRBJ2-2; 8 bases are a match to TRBD1. V dropped 5 bases and J dropped 0; count of bases not matched to a gene: 5. The CDR3 consists of 16 residues. Germline values: CDR1 SNHLY, CDR2 FYNNEI. The CDR3 loop is CASSLDRESNTGELFF. CDR3 sequence (DNA): TGTGCCAGCAGTTTGGACAGGGAATCGAACACCGGGGAGCTGTTTTTT.

The rearrangement links TRBV5-6 to TRBJ1-2, with unresolved D. V was clipped by 2 bases and J by 4 bases, with 15 bases between them. The germline gives CDR1 SGHDT, CDR2 YYEEEE. The CDR3 totals 15 residues. CDR3 region: CASSFTVSIPYGYTF. The CDR3 DNA is TGTGCCAGCAGCTTCACAGTTTCCATTCCCTATGGCTACACCTTC.

In this sample, this clone turned up a few times. The J gene is TRBJ2-3, the V gene TRBV13; D is ambiguous. Germline V gene data show CDR1 as PRHDT and CDR2 as FYEKMQ (reference sequence). The V end was cut by 1 base, the J end by 4 bases, with 6 bases between. The CDR3 loop spans 13 amino acids. CDR3 residues: CASSLESPDTQYF. DNA for the CDR3: TGTGCCAGCAGCTTAGAGTCCCCAGATACGCAGTATTTT.

The chain has TRBV6-5 and TRBJ2-7; 7 nucleotides align to TRBD2. Germline V gives CDR1 MNHEY, CDR2 SVGAGI. The CDR3 spans 12 residues. V gave up 8 bases and J gave up 1 base; unmatched junction bases: 2. The CDR3 region has the DNA TGTGCCAGCTCAGCGGGGTCCTACGAGCAGTACTTC. It encodes CASSAGSYEQYF.

V is TRBV28 and J is TRBJ2-2, with 8 bases that match TRBD1. CDR1 and CDR2 (germline): MDHEN, SYDVKM. J gave up 5 bases and V 6 bases, and 5 bases lay outside the gene matches. This CDR3 spans 14 amino acids. The CDR3 DNA reads as TGTGCCAGCAGGATGACAGGGGATACCGGGGAGCTGTTTTTT. Translation: CASRMTGDTGELFF.

Points on this clone: This likely stems from a read error, as it lies one base from a far larger clone. In the same sample, other DNA sequences code for this CDR3. V is TRBV5-8 and J is TRBJ1-2; D ambiguous. Germline V lookup: CDR1 SGHTS, CDR2 YDEGEE. V gave up 4 bases and J gave up 4 bases, with 17 bases separating them. The CDR3 runs to 15 residues. DNA for the CDR3: TGTGCCAGCAGCCAAGATAGGGCCAGCGGCTATGGCTACACCTTC. Its protein is CASSQDRASGYGYTF. Supplemented by reference TRBV5-8 and TRBJ1-2, the full variable domain reads EAGVTQSPTHLIKTRGQQATLRCSPISGHTSVYWYQQALGLGLQFLLWYDEGEERNRGNFPPRFSGRQFPNYSSELNVNALELEDSALYLCASSQDRASGYGYTFGSGTRLTVV.

A few counts support this clone. The rearrangement links TRBV29-1 to TRBJ2-7, with TRBD1 matching over 7 bases. The CDR3 length is 13 residues. Germline V gene lookup returns CDR1 SQVTM and CDR2 ANQGSEA. Germline trimming cut 5 bases from V and 2 bases from J; bases unmatched to any gene: 6. The CDR3 DNA sequence: TGCAGCGTTAATTATGACAGGGCCTACGAGCAGTACTTC. It is translated as CSVNYDRAYEQYF.

The V call is TRBV5-1, the J call TRBJ2-3, with TRBD2 matching 10 bases. V dropped 4 bases and J dropped 2; count of bases not matched to a gene: 7. Germline loops: CDR1 SGHRS, CDR2 YFSETQ. The CDR3 extends over 16 amino acids. The CDR3 loop reads CASSTYLAGDTDTQYF. CDR3 nucleotide sequence: TGCGCCAGCAGCACCTATCTAGCGGGGGACACAGATACGCAGTATTTT.